The 14 T cell receptor beta chains in this list originate from one sample, sequenced in a study of Ad26.COV2.S vaccination and SARS-CoV-2 variants. Treatment reported: 19 received Ad26.COV2.S at low or high dose, single or two shots; 5 received placebo; per-sample allocation not given. Collection of samples fell on day 63 after the first vaccine or placebo injection. The table came from immunoSEQ multiplex PCR; TCRdb's copy has only in-frame clones and leaves some out. The top ten clones hold 2% to 2.5% of a sample with some 320,000 clones, around four fifths of them seen once. This specimen consisted of peripheral blood, obtained in a trial of Ad26.COV2.S vaccine versus placebo. The receptors here all came from a person between 18 and 65 years old who received the Ad26.COV2.S COVID-19 vaccine or a placebo.

This sequence joins TRBV6-1 and TRBJ2-3; perhaps D is TRBD1 or TRBD2 (5 bases each). Between the trimmed V and J ends, which lost 3 bases and 2 bases, there was a span of 12 bases. CDR3 length equals 15 residues. The germline V gene encodes CDR1 MNHNS and CDR2 SASEGT. The CDR3 DNA reads as TGTGCCAGCAGTGAGATGAGAGGGGTCACAGATACGCAGTATTTT. Its translation: CASSEMRGVTDTQYF.

The CDR3 DNA reads TGTGCCAGCAGTTTGACAGGGGGCCAGATTCAGTACTTC. Translation: CASSLTGGQIQYF. The chain carries TRBV28 and TRBJ2-4; 10 bases are a match to TRBD1. CDR1 MDHEN and CDR2 SYDVKM come from the germline V gene. CDR3 size: 13 residues. V lost 3 bases to trimming and J lost 10 bases; unmatched junction nucleotides: 3.

V gene TRBV25-1 combines with J gene TRBJ1-4; 11 bases fit TRBD1. The CDR3 extends over 15 amino acids. In germline, CDR1 is MGHDK, CDR2 SYGVNS. V lost 4 bases to trimming and J lost 8 bases; unmatched junction nucleotides: 6. The CDR3 region is CASSADRGPGEKLFF. CDR3 coding DNA: TGTGCCAGCAGTGCGGACAGGGGGCCTGGGGAAAAACTGTTTTTT.

This chain joins TRBV2 and TRBJ1-1; unclear D gene. Trimming cost V 5 bases and J 8 bases, with 15 bases left between them. Germline assignment: CDR1 SNHLY and CDR2 FYNNEI. CDR3 length: 13 amino acids. The CDR3 sequence: CASSIDTYIEAFF. CDR3 sequence (DNA): TGTGCCAGCAGTATCGACACCTACATAGAAGCTTTCTTT.

The chain carries TRBV12-5 and TRBJ2-5, with 11 bases that match TRBD1. The CDR3 has 17 amino acids. Germline trimming cut 1 base from V and 4 bases from J; bases unmatched to any gene: 8. CDR1 is LGHNT and CDR2 is FRNRAP in the germline V gene. The CDR3 here is CASGLAPGQGGLETQYF. The CDR3 region has the DNA TGTGCTAGTGGTTTGGCTCCGGGACAGGGGGGATTAGAGACCCAGTACTTC.

The rearrangement links TRBV7-2 to TRBJ2-2; 15 bases are shared with TRBD2. This CDR3 has 19 residues. The junction had 5 bases not matched to a gene; V was cut back by 3 bases and J by 0 bases. Germline-derived CDR1 and CDR2 are SGHTA and FQGNSA. The CDR3 loop is CASSFWTSGGVSNTGELFF. CDR3 nucleotide sequence: TGTGCCAGCAGCTTTTGGACTAGCGGGGGGGTATCGAACACCGGGGAGCTGTTTTTT.

V gene TRBV2 combines with J gene TRBJ1-6; no clear D gene. This CDR3 is built from 11 residues. Deletions cut 2 bases from V and 14 bases from J, with 7 bases between. CDR1 is SNHLY and CDR2 is FYNNEI in the germline V gene. Written as DNA, the CDR3 is TGTGCCAGCAGTGAATTGAGGTCCCTCCACTTT. Its protein is CASSELRSLHF.

The chain carries TRBV6-5 and TRBJ2-1; D assignment may be TRBD1 or TRBD2 (6 bases each). This CDR3 has 13 amino acids. Trimming cost V 7 bases and J 8 bases, with 15 bases left between them. Looked up from germline, CDR1 is MNHEY and CDR2 is SVGAGI. This chain's CDR3 is CASTKQGGYEQFF. The CDR3 DNA sequence: TGTGCCAGCACTAAACAGGGAGGTTATGAGCAGTTCTTC.

The genes are TRBV5-1 and TRBJ1-4, with 8 bases that match TRBD1. The V and J ends lost 0 bases and 7 bases, in that order; junction bases with no gene match: 5. This CDR3 is 15 amino acids long. Per the germline V gene, CDR1 is SGHRS and CDR2 is YFSETQ. CDR3 protein: CASSLAAGGSEKLFF. CDR3 DNA sequence: TGCGCCAGCAGCTTGGCGGCAGGGGGCAGTGAAAAACTGTTTTTT.

This chain joins TRBV5-1 and TRBJ1-1, with D possibly being TRBD1 (5 bases). This CDR3 is built from 14 residues. Per germline, CDR1 SGHRS and CDR2 YFSETQ. Between the trimmed V and J ends, which lost 4 bases and 7 bases, there was a span of 17 bases. The DNA for the CDR3 is TGCGCCAGCAGCAGGGGACCTAACGATGGTGAAGCTTTCTTT. As protein: CASSRGPNDGEAFF.

The gene calls are TRBV9 and TRBJ1-5; 8 bases align to TRBD1. This CDR3 is 15 amino acids long. Per the germline V gene, CDR1 is SGDLS and CDR2 is YYNGEE. Trimming at V came to 4 bases and at J to 7 bases, leaving 10 bases not matched to a gene. CDR3 residues: CASSHSGGAEQPQHF. The CDR3 DNA reads TGTGCCAGCAGCCATTCAGGGGGCGCGGAGCAGCCCCAGCATTTT.

The V call is TRBV20-1, the J call TRBJ2-7, with 8 bases lining up with TRBD2. The germline V gene has CDR1 DFQATT and CDR2 SNEGSKA (reference sequence). V was pared by 3 bases and J by 0 bases, with 4 bases of the junction left unmatched. The CDR3 is made up of 14 amino acids. The CDR3 coding sequence is TGCAGTGCTAGTGCGGGGGGCCTCTCCTACGAGCAGTACTTC. This codes for CSASAGGLSYEQYF.

The chain couples TRBV5-3 to TRBJ1-6, with TRBD1 matching 9 bases. TRBV5-3 is given ORF status, its function remaining uncertain. J was trimmed by 15 bases and V by 4 bases; bases with no gene match: 11. The CDR3 covers 14 residues. In DNA form, the CDR3 reads TGTGCCAGAAGCACTCGGGACAGGGATAGTTACCTCCACTTT. Its protein product is CARSTRDRDSYLHF.

The V call is TRBV5-1, the J call TRBJ2-2; D may be TRBD1 (6 bases). Germline V CDR1 and CDR2: SGHRS, YFSETQ. The CDR3 has 17 amino acids. Between the trimmed V and J ends, which lost 4 bases and 3 bases, there was a span of 19 bases. CDR3 sequence: CASSLPWAGVDTGELFF. CDR3 DNA sequence: TGCGCCAGCAGCCTACCGTGGGCAGGGGTGGACACCGGGGAGCTGTTTTTT.